Shown below are 18 T cell receptor beta chains from a single sample sequenced in a study of blood T cells in healthy people across ages. Combining a sample-barcoded 5' primer with a J-beta primer mix, a second PCR ran for about 6 to 12 cycles. MiXCR was run by TCRdb on the 5' RACE reads, yielding one entry per CDR3 protein. The sample has some 900,000 distinct CDR3 sequences, roughly 48% seen once. The sample was blood. These TCRs come from a man under 40 in good health.

The rearrangement links TRBV28 to TRBJ2-3; D remains unclear. V lost 3 bases and J 4 bases, leaving 14 bases between the germline ends. The CDR3 contains 15 residues. The germline V gene encodes CDR1 MDHEN and CDR2 SYDVKM. CDR3 DNA sequence: TGTGCCAGCAGTTTTGGCCGTTTCGGCGCAGATACGCAGTATTTT. Protein product: CASSFGRFGADTQYF.

In its sample, this clonotype was seen many times. V is TRBV7-8 and J is TRBJ1-2, with unresolved D. The germline gives CDR1 SGHVS, CDR2 FQNEAQ. The CDR3 totals 14 residues. With 5 bases removed from V and 2 bases from J, the gap between germline ends came to 12 bases. The CDR3 region is CASSRRLANYGYTF. CDR3 DNA: TGTGCCAGCAGCCGCCGACTGGCGAACTATGGCTACACCTTC. The complete variable domain, with remaining parts taken from reference TRBV7-8 and TRBJ1-2, reads GAGVSQSPRYKVAKRGQDVALRCDPISGHVSLFWYQQALGQGPEFLTYFQNEAQLDKSGLPSDRFFAERPEGSVSTLKIQRTQQEDSAVYLCASSRRLANYGYTFGSGTRLTVV.

V is TRBV6-6 and J is TRBJ2-2; D is undetermined. Germline CDR1 is MNHNY and CDR2 is SVGAGI (reference sequence). CDR3 length: 16 residues. V was trimmed by 2 bases and J by 7 bases, leaving 17 bases between them. CDR3 protein: CASSYAKSASGGELFF. In nucleotides, the CDR3 is TGTGCCAGCAGTTACGCCAAATCAGCTAGTGGCGGGGAGCTGTTTTTT.

This clonotype has at least ten counts. The V and J genes are TRBV20-1 and TRBJ2-1, with TRBD2 matching 8 bases. V gave up 1 base and J gave up 8 bases; unmatched junction bases: 10. Per germline, CDR1 DFQATT and CDR2 SNEGSKA (reference sequence). CDR3 size: 15 residues. In DNA, the CDR3 is TGCAGTGCTAGAGGTCGCGGACTAGCTAGGGATGAGCAGTTCTTC. The encoded protein is CSARGRGLARDEQFF.

The chain is built from TRBV7-9 and TRBJ2-7, with TRBD1 matching 9 bases. The V segment lost 5 bases and the J segment 6 bases; nucleotides outside the gene matches: 8. The germline V gene encodes CDR1 SEHNR and CDR2 FQNEAQ (reference sequence). This CDR3 has 14 amino acids. The CDR3 loop reads CASSQGQGRFEQYF. The CDR3 bases are TGTGCCAGCAGCCAGGGACAGGGAAGGTTCGAGCAGTACTTC.

The chain has TRBV4-2 and TRBJ2-5; 9 nucleotides align to TRBD1. The J call may be wrong; the DNA end is better matched by TRBJ2-7. The length of the CDR3 is 14 residues. CDR1 is LGHNA and CDR2 is YNFKEQ in the germline V gene. The chain's CDR3 is CASSEDRGITEQYF. DNA of the CDR3: TGTGCCAGCAGCGAGGACAGGGGAATTACCGAGCAGTACTTC.

This chain links TRBV25-1 with TRBJ1-2; weak D call: TRBD1 (5 bases). With 2 bases removed from V and 9 bases from J, the gap between germline ends came to 16 bases. The length of the CDR3 is 14 residues. Germline loops: CDR1 MGHDK, CDR2 SYGVNS. CDR3 bases: TGTGCCAGCAGTGAAACGGGGACGGGCGAGAGCTACACCTTC. Translating it yields CASSETGTGESYTF.

This clonotype has just a few counts. The junction departs from the called germline gene at one end, perhaps through a read error. This rearrangement joins TRBV12-3 or TRBV12-4 to TRBJ2-1; weak D call: TRBD1 (7 bases). The CDR3 is 14 residues long. The CDR3 bases are TGCGCGGGGAAGGGACAGACGAACAGCAATGAGCAGTTCTTC. It translates to CAGKGQTNSNEQFF.

Concerning this clonotype: One junction end does not reproduce the germline sequence, and a read error may be involved. The chain recombines TRBV12-3 or TRBV12-4 with TRBJ1-2; the match to TRBD1 covers 8 bases. This CDR3 has 14 residues. CDR3 sequence: CAGSLYGRGQGYTF. CDR3 nucleotide sequence: TGTGCCGGCAGTTTATATGGCAGGGGGCAAGGCTACACCTTC.

In its sample, this clonotype was seen a few times. The chain combines TRBV5-5 with TRBJ2-7; 7 bases align to TRBD1. J gave up 4 bases and V 0 bases, and 4 bases lay outside the gene matches. Germline V lookup: CDR1 SGHKS, CDR2 YYEKEE (reference sequence). CDR3 length: 14 amino acids. CDR3 residues: CASSLDRQGYEQYF. The CDR3 region has the DNA TGTGCCAGCAGCTTGGATCGACAGGGTTACGAGCAGTACTTC.

This clonotype was recorded a few times. This chain connects TRBV28 to TRBJ2-1; D unresolved. CDR3 length: 12 amino acids. Germline V lookup: CDR1 MDHEN, CDR2 SYDVKM. V lost 10 bases and J lost 9, with 16 bases in between. The CDR3 DNA is TGTGCCACCCGCAGGTCGGGCGGTGAGCAGTTCTTC. It yields the protein CATRRSGGEQFF.

This clonotype was recorded at least ten times. The rearrangement links TRBV20-1 to TRBJ2-1; D is undetermined. Trimming cost V 6 bases and J 12 bases, with 18 bases left between them. Germline V CDR1 and CDR2: DFQATT, SNEGSKA (reference sequence). The CDR3 totals 12 residues. The CDR3 is CSAPPSVDGQFF. CDR3 bases: TGCAGTGCACCACCTAGTGTAGACGGGCAGTTCTTC.

In regard to this clonotype: A junction end diverges from the germline sequence, so it may reflect a read error. This chain connects TRBV6-2 or TRBV6-3 to TRBJ2-6; 9 bases agree with TRBD2. This CDR3 is built from 17 residues. Germline values: CDR1 MNHEY, CDR2 SVGEGT. CDR3 nucleotides: TGTACCAGCACCAAGACTAGCGGTCCCCTTAGGGCCAACGTCCTGACTTTC. Translation gives CTSTKTSGPLRANVLTF.

The chain is built from TRBV20-1 and TRBJ2-5; 10 bases agree with TRBD2. The J call may be incorrect, as the DNA end agrees better with TRBJ2-7. Germline V CDR1 and CDR2: DFQATT, SNEGSKA (reference sequence). The CDR3 is 14 amino acids. The CDR3 sequence: CSARPLAGADEQYF. The CDR3 DNA sequence: TGCAGTGCTAGACCTCTAGCGGGGGCGGACGAGCAGTACTTC.

The CDR3 bases are TGCAGTGCTAGAGACGGTGCGGGGGGCAGGTACAATGAGCAGTTCTTC. Residues: CSARDGAGGRYNEQFF. The chain recombines TRBV20-1 with TRBJ2-1; TRBD2 agrees at 8 bases. V lost 0 bases and J lost 4; bases outside the gene matches: 8. Per the germline V gene, CDR1 is DFQATT and CDR2 is SNEGSKA (reference sequence). The CDR3 has 16 amino acids.

The V and J genes are TRBV3-1 and TRBJ2-1; 7 positions match TRBD1. Germline trimming cut 7 bases from V and 7 bases from J; bases unmatched to any gene: 10. The germline CDR1 and CDR2 sequences are LGHDT and YNNKEL (reference sequence). The CDR3 totals 14 residues. In DNA form, the CDR3 reads TGTGCCAGCAACACTCCGGGGACAGATAATGAGCAGTTCTTC. Translating it yields CASNTPGTDNEQFF.

The rearrangement joins TRBV2 to TRBJ2-7; D is unclear. Germline V gives CDR1 SNHLY, CDR2 FYNNEI. CDR3 length: 12 amino acids. Trimming left V 3 bases short and J 2 bases short, with 5 bases between. The chain's CDR3 is CASSEDPYEQYF. Here the CDR3 DNA reads TGTGCCAGCAGTGAGGACCCCTACGAGCAGTACTTC.

The chain carries TRBV20-1 and TRBJ2-7; 11 bases align to TRBD2. Germline V gene data show CDR1 as DFQATT and CDR2 as SNEGSKA (reference sequence). The V and J ends lost 6 bases and 0 bases, in that order; junction bases with no gene match: 4. The CDR3 is 14 residues long. Here the CDR3 DNA reads TGCAGTGCGCAACTAGCGGGGGCCTCCTACGAGCAGTACTTC. Residues: CSAQLAGASYEQYF.